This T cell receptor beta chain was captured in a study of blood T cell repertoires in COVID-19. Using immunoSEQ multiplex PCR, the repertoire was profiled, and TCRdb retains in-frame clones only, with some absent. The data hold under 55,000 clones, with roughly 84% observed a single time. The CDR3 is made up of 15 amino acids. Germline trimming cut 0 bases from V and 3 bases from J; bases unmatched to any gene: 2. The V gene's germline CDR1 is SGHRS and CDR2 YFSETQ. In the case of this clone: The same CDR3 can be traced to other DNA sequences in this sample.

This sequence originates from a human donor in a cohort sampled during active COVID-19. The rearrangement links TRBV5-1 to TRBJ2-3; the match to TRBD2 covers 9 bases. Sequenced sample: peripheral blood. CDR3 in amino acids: CASSLGLAGTDTQYF. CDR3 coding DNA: TGCGCCAGCAGCTTGGGCCTAGCGGGAACAGATACGCAGTATTTT.